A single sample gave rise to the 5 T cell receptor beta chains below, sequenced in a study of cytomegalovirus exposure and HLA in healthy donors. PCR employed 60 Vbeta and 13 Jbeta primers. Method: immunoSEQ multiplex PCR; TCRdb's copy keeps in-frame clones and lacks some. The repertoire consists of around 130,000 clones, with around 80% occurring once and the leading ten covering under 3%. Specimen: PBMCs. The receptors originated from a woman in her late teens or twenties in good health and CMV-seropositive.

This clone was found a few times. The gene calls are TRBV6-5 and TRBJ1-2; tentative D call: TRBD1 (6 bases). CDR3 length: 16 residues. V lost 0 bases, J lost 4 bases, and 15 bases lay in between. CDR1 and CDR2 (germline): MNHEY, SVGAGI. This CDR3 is CASSYSAIGGGYGYTF. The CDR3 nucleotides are TGTGCCAGCAGTTACTCGGCGATAGGGGGTGGCTATGGCTACACCTTC.

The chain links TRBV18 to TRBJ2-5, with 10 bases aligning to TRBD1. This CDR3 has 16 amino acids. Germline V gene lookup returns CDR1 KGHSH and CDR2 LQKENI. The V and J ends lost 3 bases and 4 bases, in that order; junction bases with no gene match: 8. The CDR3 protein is CASSPPGTGARETQYF. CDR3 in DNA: TGTGCCAGCTCACCTCCCGGGACAGGGGCCAGAGAGACCCAGTACTTC.

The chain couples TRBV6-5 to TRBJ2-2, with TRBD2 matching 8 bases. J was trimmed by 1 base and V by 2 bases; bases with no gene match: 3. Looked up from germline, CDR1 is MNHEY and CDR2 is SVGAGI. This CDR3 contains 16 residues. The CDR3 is CASSYGRGVNTGELFF. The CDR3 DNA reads TGTGCCAGCAGTTACGGGCGGGGGGTGAACACCGGGGAGCTGTTTTTT.

The CDR3 loop reads CAWSVCSSTDTQYF. In nucleotides, the CDR3 is TGTGCCTGGAGTGTGTGTTCTAGCACAGATACGCAGTATTTT. This chain uses TRBV30 with TRBJ2-3; D unresolved. The CDR3 runs to 14 residues. Trimming shortened V by 0 bases and J by 0 bases, and 7 bases separated the two germline ends. CDR1 is GTSNPN and CDR2 is SVGIG in the germline V gene (reference sequence).

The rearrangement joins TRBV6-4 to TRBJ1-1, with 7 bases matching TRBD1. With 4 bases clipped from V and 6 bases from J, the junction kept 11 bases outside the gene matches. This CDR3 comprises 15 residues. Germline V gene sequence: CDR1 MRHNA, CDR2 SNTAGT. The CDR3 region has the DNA TGTGCCAGCAGTGCCGCAGGGGGGCTGGCCGCTGAAGCTTTCTTT. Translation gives CASSAAGGLAAEAFF.